Listed below are T cell receptor beta chains from one sample, sequenced in a study of T cells after yellow fever vaccination. TCRdb passed the 5' RACE reads through MiXCR, listing each CDR3 protein once. This sample yields fewer than 500,000 distinct CDR3 sequences, of which about 17% are seen a single time; 18% belongs to the top ten. The sample in question was PBMCs, obtained before the yellow fever booster vaccination. The origin of the receptors is a man between 18 and 29 years old who received the YFV17D yellow fever vaccine. Each CDR3 is given with its conserved first and last residue. A D gene is named only where the DNA matches it firmly. A row's size may be missing; if present it is once, few, many or a size class.

>TRBV12-3/TRBV12-4|16|.|TRBJ2-5|.
CASSFVGGGAFETQYF
TGTGCCAGCAGTTTCGTGGGTGGGGGGGCCTTTGAGACCCAGTACTTC
>TRBV20-1|12|TRBD1|TRBJ1-1|few
CSARSRDRAAFF
TGCAGTGCTAGAAGTCGGGACAGGGCCGCTTTCTTT
>TRBV5-1|16|.|TRBJ2-3|.
CASSLVPGGTTDTQYF
TGCGCCAGCAGCTTGGTGCCAGGTGGTACGACAGATACGCAGTATTTT
>TRBV25-1|15|.|TRBJ2-5|.
CASRQSPGLRETQYF
TGTGCCAGCAGACAATCCCCGGGGCTTCGCGAGACCCAGTACTTC
>TRBV7-8|17|.|TRBJ1-5|.
CASSLAGSRYSNQPQHF
TGTGCCAGCAGCTTAGCGGGGAGCCGCTATAGCAATCAGCCCCAGCATTTT
>TRBV6-5|13|.|TRBJ2-5|.
CASSYNRGETQYF
TGTGCCAGCAGTTATAATCGGGGGGAGACCCAGTACTTC
>TRBV5-1|14|TRBD1|TRBJ2-7|many
CASSQGQGSYEQYF
TGCGCCAGCAGCCAGGGACAGGGCTCCTACGAGCAGTACTTC
>TRBV7-2|14|.|TRBJ2-1|.
CASSFNSAYNEQFF
TGTGCCAGCAGCTTTAACTCAGCCTACAATGAGCAGTTCTTC
>TRBV11-2|12|.|TRBJ1-1|.
CASSLEGSEAFF
TGTGCCAGCAGCCTAGAGGGGTCTGAAGCTTTCTTT
>TRBV12-3/TRBV12-4|15|TRBD1|TRBJ2-1|few
CASSPGTGGSYEQFF
TGTGCCAGCAGCCCCGGGACAGGGGGTAGCTATGAGCAGTTCTTC
>TRBV7-9|12|.|TRBJ2-1|.
CASSLETGKQFF
TGTGCCAGCAGCTTAGAAACAGGGAAGCAGTTCTTC
>TRBV7-2|13|.|TRBJ1-2|.
CASSSPFAYGYTF
TGTGCCAGCAGCTCCCCCTTCGCGTATGGCTACACCTTC
>TRBV9|16|.|TRBJ1-2|few
CASSAPEGTGIYGYTF
TGTGCCAGCAGCGCCCCTGAGGGTACGGGGATCTATGGCTACACCTTC
>TRBV5-8|14|.|TRBJ1-2|few
CASSPRQDDYGYTF
TGTGCCAGCAGCCCCAGACAGGATGACTATGGCTACACCTTC
>TRBV5-1|14|TRBD1|TRBJ2-7|.
CASSLQGATYEQYF
TGCGCCAGCAGCTTACAGGGGGCCACCTACGAGCAGTACTTC
>TRBV6-6|14|TRBD2|TRBJ2-7|.
CASRTTAGAYEQYF
TGTGCCAGCAGAACTACAGCGGGAGCCTACGAGCAGTACTTC
>TRBV19|14|.|TRBJ1-4|few
CASSIYGGQEKLFF
TGTGCCAGTAGTATATATGGTGGACAGGAAAAACTGTTTTTT
>TRBV20-1|17|TRBD2|TRBJ2-1|few
CSASSGGVGSSYNEQFF
TGCAGTGCTTCTAGCGGGGGGGTAGGTAGTTCCTACAATGAGCAGTTCTTC
>TRBV20-1|13|.|TRBJ2-1|few
CSASGPAYNEQFF
TGCAGTGCTTCAGGACCGGCCTACAATGAGCAGTTCTTC
>TRBV4-3|15|TRBD1|TRBJ2-1|many
CASSQEGQGWDEQFF
TGCGCCAGCAGCCAAGAGGGACAGGGGTGGGATGAGCAGTTCTTC
>TRBV3-1|15|.|TRBJ2-3|few
CASSQDYLGGYTQYF
TGTGCCAGCAGCCAAGATTACCTGGGAGGATATACGCAGTATTTT
>TRBV29-1|13|TRBD2|TRBJ2-5|.
CSGGSGERETQYF
TGCAGCGGTGGGAGCGGGGAACGGGAGACCCAGTACTTC
>TRBV7-3|14|.|TRBJ1-2|.
CASSPTGQRGGYTF
TGTGCCAGCAGCCCAACAGGTCAACGAGGCGGCTACACCTTC
>TRBV12-3/TRBV12-4|14|.|TRBJ2-3|few
CASTLTGGGYTQYF
TGTGCCAGCACCCTCACCGGGGGCGGGTATACGCAGTATTTT
>TRBV5-1|14|.|TRBJ1-1|few
CASSQPGAVTEAFF
TGCGCCAGCAGCCAACCCGGGGCAGTCACTGAAGCTTTCTTT
>TRBV4-1|16|TRBD2|TRBJ2-5|few
CASSQAERGIQETQYF
TGCGCCAGCAGCCAAGCCGAGCGGGGGATTCAAGAGACCCAGTACTTC
>TRBV5-6|15|.|TRBJ1-3|.
CASRRKERSGNTIYF
TGTGCCAGCAGGAGGAAGGAGAGGTCTGGAAACACCATATATTTT
>TRBV11-2|14|.|TRBJ2-3|few
CASSLSGYTDTQYF
TGTGCCAGCAGCCTTAGCGGATACACAGATACGCAGTATTTT
>TRBV18|16|TRBD2|TRBJ2-7|.
CASSPRTAGGSYEQYF
TGTGCCAGCTCACCACGGACTGCGGGGGGGTCCTACGAGCAGTACTTC
>TRBV7-2|15|.|TRBJ1-4|.
CASSQRGGRVEKLFF
TGTGCCAGCAGCCAAAGGGGAGGGCGCGTTGAAAAACTGTTTTTT
>TRBV29-1|15|.|TRBJ1-2|few
CSVDSGLKMSYGYTF
TGCAGCGTTGATAGTGGACTGAAGATGTCTTATGGCTACACCTTC
>TRBV7-9|15|.|TRBJ1-3|.
CASSSRGSPGNTIYF
TGTGCCAGCAGCTCTCGCGGGTCACCAGGAAACACCATATATTTT
>TRBV25-1|15|.|TRBJ1-3|few
CASRSISGSGNTIYF
TGTGCCAGCAGAAGTATTTCAGGGAGCGGAAACACCATATATTTT
>TRBV9|15|TRBD1|TRBJ2-2|.
CASSTTGFSTGELFF
TGTGCCAGCAGCACGACAGGGTTTAGCACCGGGGAGCTGTTTTTT
>TRBV19|14|.|TRBJ2-2|few
CASTPPRGSGELFF
TGTGCCAGTACCCCACCAAGGGGCTCCGGGGAGCTGTTTTTT
>TRBV9|14|.|TRBJ1-2|.
CASKGDLANYGYTF
TGTGCTTCAAAGGGGGACCTTGCTAACTATGGCTACACCTTC
>TRBV20-1|14|.|TRBJ1-6|few
CSARADGAGSPLHF
TGCAGTGCTAGGGCCGACGGGGCTGGTTCACCCCTCCACTTT
>TRBV5-1|15|TRBD1|TRBJ2-2|few
CASSPTQGAIGELFF
TGCGCCAGCAGCCCGACACAGGGGGCCATCGGGGAGCTGTTTTTT
>TRBV7-9|16|TRBD2|TRBJ2-3|.
CASSPSPSGATDTQYF
TGTGCCAGCAGCCCTTCCCCTAGCGGGGCTACAGATACGCAGTATTTT
>TRBV7-9|13|.|TRBJ1-1|many
CASSPQAYTEAFF
TGTGCCAGCAGCCCACAGGCCTACACTGAAGCTTTCTTT
>TRBV5-1|16|.|TRBJ1-4|.
CASSPGPRAGNEKLFF
TGCGCCAGCAGCCCGGGACCGCGGGCAGGGAATGAAAAACTGTTTTTT